This T cell receptor (beta chain) was recovered during a study of tissue T cells after allogeneic stem cell transplantation. Study-wide points: TCR repertoires tracked anatomic similarity, regardless of disease or transplant status.

CDR3 length equals 9 residues. Germline CDR1 and CDR2: DFQATT and SNEGSKA (reference sequence). Details on this clone: Its specificity is unknown.

This table comes from immunoSEQ multiplex PCR, and its TCRdb copy is limited to in-frame clones, with some not included. This sample has about 26,000 clones, with about 90% found just once. The sequencing used blood, collected before transplantation. This chain joins TRBV20-1 and TRBJ2-7; D is unresolved. This TCR derives from a male donor at least 60 years old who later had graft-versus-host disease after an allogeneic stem cell transplant. The CDR3 reads CSPTYEQYF. CDR3 coding DNA: TGCAGCCCTACCTACGAGCAGTACTTC.